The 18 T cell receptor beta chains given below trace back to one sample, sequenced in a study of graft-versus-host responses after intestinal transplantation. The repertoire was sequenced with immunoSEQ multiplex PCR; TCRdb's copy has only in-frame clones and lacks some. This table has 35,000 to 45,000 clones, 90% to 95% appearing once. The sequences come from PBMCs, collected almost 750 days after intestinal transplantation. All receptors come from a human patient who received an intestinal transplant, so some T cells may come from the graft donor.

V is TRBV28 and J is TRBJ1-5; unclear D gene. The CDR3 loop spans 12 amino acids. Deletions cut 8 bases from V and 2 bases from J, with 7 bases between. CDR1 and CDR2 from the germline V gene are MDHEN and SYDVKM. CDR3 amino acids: CASRGGNQPQHF. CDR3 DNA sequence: TGTGCCAGCCGTGGCGGCAATCAGCCCCAGCATTTT.

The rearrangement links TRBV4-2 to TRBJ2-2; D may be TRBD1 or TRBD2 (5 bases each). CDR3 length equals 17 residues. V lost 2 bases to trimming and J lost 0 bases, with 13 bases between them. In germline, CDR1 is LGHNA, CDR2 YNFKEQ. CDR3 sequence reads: CASSQNWDPTNTGELFF. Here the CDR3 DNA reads TGTGCCAGCAGCCAAAATTGGGACCCGACGAACACCGGGGAGCTGTTTTTT.

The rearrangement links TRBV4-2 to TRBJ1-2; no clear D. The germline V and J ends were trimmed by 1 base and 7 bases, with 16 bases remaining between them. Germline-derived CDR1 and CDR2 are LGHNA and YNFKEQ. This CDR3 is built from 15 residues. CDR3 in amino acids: CASSQATYHAGGYTF. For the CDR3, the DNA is TGTGCCAGCAGCCAAGCGACATATCACGCTGGTGGCTACACCTTC.

CDR3 DNA: TGTGCCAGCAGTCCTCTGACCCTTGACAATGAGCAGTTCTTC. As protein: CASSPLTLDNEQFF. The chain couples TRBV27 to TRBJ2-1, with D hard to call. In germline, CDR1 is MNHEY, CDR2 SMNVEV (reference sequence). The CDR3 has 14 amino acids. V was clipped by 5 bases and J by 5 bases, with 13 bases between them.

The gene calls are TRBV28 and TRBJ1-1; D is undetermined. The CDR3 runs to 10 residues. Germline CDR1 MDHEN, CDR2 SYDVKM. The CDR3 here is CGTMSTEAFF. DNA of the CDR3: TGTGGTACGATGAGCACTGAAGCTTTCTTT.

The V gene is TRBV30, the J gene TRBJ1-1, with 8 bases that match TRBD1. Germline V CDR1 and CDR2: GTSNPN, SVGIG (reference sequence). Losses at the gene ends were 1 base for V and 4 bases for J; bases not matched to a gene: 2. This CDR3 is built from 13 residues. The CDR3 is CAWSEQGGTEAFF. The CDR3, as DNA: TGTGCCTGGAGTGAACAGGGGGGCACTGAAGCTTTCTTT.

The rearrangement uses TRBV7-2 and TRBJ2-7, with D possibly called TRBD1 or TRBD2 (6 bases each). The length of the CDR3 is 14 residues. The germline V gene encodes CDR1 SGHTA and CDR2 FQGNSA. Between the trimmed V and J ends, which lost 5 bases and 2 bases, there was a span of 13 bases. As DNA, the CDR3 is TGTGCCAGCAGCCTGCCGGGGGCGACCTACGAGCAGTACTTC. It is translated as CASSLPGATYEQYF. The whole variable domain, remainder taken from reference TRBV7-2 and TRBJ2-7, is GAGVSQSPSNKVTEKGKDVELRCDPISGHTALYWYRQSLGQGLEFLIYFQGNSAPDKSGLPSDRFSAERTGGSVSTLTIQRTQQEDSAVYLCASSLPGATYEQYFGPGTRLTVT.

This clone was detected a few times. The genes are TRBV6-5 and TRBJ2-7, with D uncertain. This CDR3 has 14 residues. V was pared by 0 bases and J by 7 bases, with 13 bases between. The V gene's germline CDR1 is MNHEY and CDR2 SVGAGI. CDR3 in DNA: TGTGCCAGCAGTTACTCGACTGACCTCGGAGAGCAGTACTTC. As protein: CASSYSTDLGEQYF.

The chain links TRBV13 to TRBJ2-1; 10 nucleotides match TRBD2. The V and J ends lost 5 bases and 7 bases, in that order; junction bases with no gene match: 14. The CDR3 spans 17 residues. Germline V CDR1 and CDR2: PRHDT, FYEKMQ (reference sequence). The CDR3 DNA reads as TGTGCCAGCAGCCTTGATCTAGCGGGGGACCCCCGGAATGAGCAGTTCTTC. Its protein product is CASSLDLAGDPRNEQFF.

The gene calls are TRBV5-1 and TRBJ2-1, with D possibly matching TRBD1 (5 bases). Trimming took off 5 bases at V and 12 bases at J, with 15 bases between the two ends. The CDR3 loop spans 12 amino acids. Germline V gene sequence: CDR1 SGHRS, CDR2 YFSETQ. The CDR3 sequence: CASSPESQGQFF. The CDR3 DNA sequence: TGCGCCAGCAGTCCTGAATCTCAGGGGCAGTTCTTC.

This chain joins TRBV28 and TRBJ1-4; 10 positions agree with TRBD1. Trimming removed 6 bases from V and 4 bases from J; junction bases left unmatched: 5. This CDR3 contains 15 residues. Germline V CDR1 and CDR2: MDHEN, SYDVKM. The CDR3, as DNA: TGTGCCAGCAGGACAGGGGGCGCGGATAATGAAAAACTGTTTTTT. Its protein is CASRTGGADNEKLFF.

As DNA, the CDR3 is TGTGCCAGCAGCGTAGGTGGGGTGTCGACCTACAATGAGCAGTTCTTC. The encoded protein is CASSVGGVSTYNEQFF. The chain uses TRBV9 and TRBJ2-1; unclear D gene. The V gene lost 0 bases and the J gene lost 2 bases, with 12 bases spanning the gap. The CDR3 is 16 amino acids. Germline V gives CDR1 SGDLS, CDR2 YYNGEE.

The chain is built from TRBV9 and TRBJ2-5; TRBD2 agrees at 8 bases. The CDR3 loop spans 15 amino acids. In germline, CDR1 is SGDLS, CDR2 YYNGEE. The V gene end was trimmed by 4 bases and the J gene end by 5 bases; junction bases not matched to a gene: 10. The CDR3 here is CASSPPRGGIETQYF. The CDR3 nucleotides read TGTGCCAGCAGCCCCCCCCGGGGGGGGATCGAGACCCAGTACTTC. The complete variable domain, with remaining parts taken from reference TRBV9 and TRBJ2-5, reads DSGVTQTPKHLITATGQRVTLRCSPRSGDLSVYWYQQSLDQGLQFLIQYYNGEERAKGNILERFSAQQFPDLHSELNLSSLELGDSALYFCASSPPRGGIETQYFGPGTRLLVL.

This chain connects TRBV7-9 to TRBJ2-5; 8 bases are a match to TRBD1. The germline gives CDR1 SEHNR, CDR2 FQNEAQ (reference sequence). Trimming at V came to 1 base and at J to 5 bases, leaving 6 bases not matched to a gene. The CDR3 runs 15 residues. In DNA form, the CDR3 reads TGTGCCAGCAGCTTAGGGGACAGGACCATGGAGACCCAGTACTTC. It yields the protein CASSLGDRTMETQYF.

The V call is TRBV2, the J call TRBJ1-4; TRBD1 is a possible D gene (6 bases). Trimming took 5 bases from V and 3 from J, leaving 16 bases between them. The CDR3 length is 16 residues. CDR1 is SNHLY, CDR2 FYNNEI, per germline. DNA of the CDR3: TGTGCCAGCAGTCCCGGACAGACAATCTCTAATGAAAAACTGTTTTTT. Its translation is CASSPGQTISNEKLFF.

CDR3 sequence (DNA): TGTGCCAGCCGTCGAGGTTACGAGCAGTACTTC. This codes for CASRRGYEQYF. This rearrangement joins TRBV6-6 to TRBJ2-7; the D is unclear. The V end lost 8 bases, the J end lost 4 bases, and 9 bases lay between the germline ends. The CDR3 contains 11 residues. Per germline, CDR1 MNHNY and CDR2 SVGAGI (reference sequence).

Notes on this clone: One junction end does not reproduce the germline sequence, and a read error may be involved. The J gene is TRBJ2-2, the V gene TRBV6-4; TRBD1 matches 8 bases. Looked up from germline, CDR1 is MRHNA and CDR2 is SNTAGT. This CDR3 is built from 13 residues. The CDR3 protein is CACRGRWTGELFF. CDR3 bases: TGTGCCTGCAGGGGGCGTTGGACCGGGGAGCTGTTTTTT.

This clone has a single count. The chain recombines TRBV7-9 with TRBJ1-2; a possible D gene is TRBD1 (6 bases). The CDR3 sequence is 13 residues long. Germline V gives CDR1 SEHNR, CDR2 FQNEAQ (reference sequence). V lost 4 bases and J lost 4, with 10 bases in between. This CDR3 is CASSSTGVYGYTF. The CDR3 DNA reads TGTGCCAGCAGCTCGACAGGAGTCTATGGCTACACCTTC. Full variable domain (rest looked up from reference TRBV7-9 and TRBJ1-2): DTGVSQNPRHKITKRGQNVTFRCDPISEHNRLYWYRQTLGQGPEFLTYFQNEAQLEKSRLLSDRFSAERPKGSFSTLEIQRTEQGDSAMYLCASSSTGVYGYTFGSGTRLTVV.